A single sample gave rise to the 21 T cell receptor beta chains below, sequenced in a study of T cell repertoires in cytomegalovirus infection. One entry per CDR3 protein results from TCRdb running MiXCR on the reads. The data contain roughly 250,000 distinct CDR3 sequences, 22% of them seen just once; the ten biggest clones take up about 20%. Sequenced sample: CD8+ T cells from PBMCs. These receptors came from a human donor in good health (CMV status not recorded). Some clones in this sample may be carry-over from other donors' samples.

J is TRBJ2-7 and V is TRBV7-9, with TRBD1 identical over 9 bases. The germline V gene has CDR1 SEHNR and CDR2 FQNEAQ (reference sequence). V dropped 5 bases and J dropped 4; count of bases not matched to a gene: 12. The CDR3 runs to 16 residues. The chain's CDR3 is CASSGQGSGTGYEQYF. CDR3 in DNA: TGTGCCAGCAGCGGACAGGGTTCCGGGACAGGGTACGAGCAGTACTTC.

This clonotype showed up just once. The genes are TRBV20-1 and TRBJ2-7; 10 positions match TRBD2. Germline V gene lookup returns CDR1 DFQATT and CDR2 SNEGSKA (reference sequence). Trimming removed 1 base from V and 12 bases from J; junction bases left unmatched: 3. The CDR3 consists of 11 residues. CDR3 nucleotide sequence: TGCAGTGCTAGAGGCAGCGGGGGGGGGTACTTC. This codes for CSARGSGGGYF.

The V and J genes are TRBV6-5 and TRBJ2-7; 13 bases are shared with TRBD2. V trimming: 4 bases; J trimming: 2 bases; junction bases outside the gene matches: 5. Germline V gene data show CDR1 as MNHEY and CDR2 as SVGAGI. The CDR3 contains 16 residues. CDR3 in amino acids: CASSSAGTSGAYEQYF. CDR3 bases: TGTGCCAGCAGTTCGGCCGGGACTAGCGGGGCCTACGAGCAGTACTTC.

The rearrangement links TRBV4-1 to TRBJ1-6; D not resolved. The CDR3 spans 14 residues. V lost 4 bases and J lost 8, with 12 bases in between. The V gene's germline CDR1 is MGHRA and CDR2 YSYEKL. The CDR3 loop reads CASSPPGRDSPLHF. The DNA of the CDR3 is TGCGCCAGCAGCCCCCCTGGCCGAGATTCACCCCTCCACTTT.

The sample holds a few counts of this clonotype. The rearrangement links TRBV2 to TRBJ2-4; D perhaps matches TRBD1 (6 bases). The germline gives CDR1 SNHLY, CDR2 FYNNEI. The CDR3 extends over 12 amino acids. Trimming removed 4 bases from V and 7 bases from J, with 8 bases in between. CDR3 region: CASSGQGNIQYF. The DNA for the CDR3 is TGTGCCAGCAGTGGTCAGGGGAACATTCAGTACTTC. The entire variable domain, with the rest obtained from reference TRBV2 and TRBJ2-4, is as follows: EPEVTQTPSHQVTQMGQEVILRCVPISNHLYFYWYRQILGQKVEFLVSFYNNEISEKSEIFDDQFSVERPDGSNFTLKIRSTKLEDSAMYFCASSGQGNIQYFGAGTRLSVL.

This chain connects TRBV19 to TRBJ2-1; unclear D gene. The CDR3 covers 12 residues. Germline CDR1 reads LNHDA; CDR2 reads SQIVND (reference sequence). The V end was cut by 3 bases, the J end by 8 bases, with 8 bases between. The CDR3, as DNA: TGTGCCAGTAGTATCGGGTCTGATGAGCAGTTCTTC. Translated: CASSIGSDEQFF.

This clonotype was counted many times. The chain combines TRBV12-3 or TRBV12-4 with TRBJ2-3; 8 nucleotides align to TRBD2. The ends lost 5 bases at V and 4 bases at J; junction bases unmatched: 8. The CDR3 totals 15 residues. The CDR3 DNA follows: TGTGCCAGCAGTCTTAAAGCGGGGGCGGCAGATACGCAGTATTTT. It encodes CASSLKAGAADTQYF.

V is TRBV7-9 and J is TRBJ2-7; D not resolved. CDR1 and CDR2 (germline): SEHNR, FQNEAQ (reference sequence). The CDR3 length is 15 residues. The ends were cut back, 3 bases at V and 0 bases at J, with 12 bases in the middle. The CDR3: CASSFSTDGSYEQYF. In DNA, the CDR3 is TGTGCCAGCAGCTTTAGCACGGACGGCTCCTACGAGCAGTACTTC.

This chain connects TRBV27 to TRBJ2-7; no clear D gene. The length of the CDR3 is 14 residues. V lost 2 bases and J 7 bases, leaving 15 bases between the germline ends. The germline V gene has CDR1 MNHEY and CDR2 SMNVEV (reference sequence). CDR3 sequence: CASSLHEQLEEQYF. CDR3 DNA sequence: TGTGCCAGCAGTTTACACGAACAGTTAGAGGAGCAGTACTTC.

This chain uses TRBV7-3 with TRBJ1-1; D not certain. The germline gives CDR1 SGHTA, CDR2 FQGTGA. The germline V and J ends were trimmed by 2 bases and 0 bases, with 10 bases remaining between them. The CDR3 is made up of 15 amino acids. The CDR3 protein is CASSLDRGLNTEAFF. The CDR3 coding sequence is TGTGCCAGCAGCTTAGATCGAGGGTTGAACACTGAAGCTTTCTTT.

CDR3 residues: CASSSRNRTGGLRGANVLTF. The CDR3 DNA is TGTGCCAGCAGCTCCAGGAACCGGACAGGGGGGTTGCGTGGGGCCAACGTCCTGACTTTC. The gene calls are TRBV7-9 and TRBJ2-6, with TRBD1 matching 10 bases. Germline values: CDR1 SEHNR, CDR2 FQNEAQ (reference sequence). V gave up 4 bases and J gave up 3 bases; unmatched junction bases: 15. CDR3 length: 20 amino acids. The whole variable domain, remainder taken from reference TRBV7-9 and TRBJ2-6, is DTGVSQNPRHKITKRGQNVTFRCDPISEHNRLYWYRQTLGQGPEFLTYFQNEAQLEKSRLLSDRFSAERPKGSFSTLEIQRTEQGDSAMYLCASSSRNRTGGLRGANVLTFGAGSRLTVL.

This clonotype was recorded many times. The chain couples TRBV12-3 or TRBV12-4 to TRBJ2-1; TRBD2 might be the D (6 bases). Trimming stripped 7 bases from V and 0 bases from J, with 13 bases between. The CDR3 loop spans 15 amino acids. Written as DNA, the CDR3 is TGTGCCAGCATCCCAGCGACTAGCTCCTACAATGAGCAGTTCTTC. This gives the protein CASIPATSSYNEQFF.

The chain links TRBV6-5 to TRBJ2-7; TRBD2 aligns across 9 bases. The CDR3 sequence is 14 residues long. CDR1 is MNHEY, CDR2 SVGAGI, per germline. V trimming: 0 bases; J trimming: 6 bases; junction bases outside the gene matches: 3. In nucleotides, the CDR3 is TGTGCCAGCAGTTACTCGGCTAGCGGGGCCGAGCAGTACTTC. This gives the protein CASSYSASGAEQYF.

The chain has TRBV13 and TRBJ1-1; D possibly corresponds to TRBD1 (5 bases). Germline V gene sequence: CDR1 PRHDT, CDR2 FYEKMQ (reference sequence). The CDR3 runs 14 residues. V lost 5 bases and J lost 3, with 13 bases in between. The CDR3 sequence: CASSIAGTDTEAFF. Written as DNA, the CDR3 is TGTGCCAGCAGCATCGCAGGGACGGACACTGAAGCTTTCTTT.

This clonotype was counted ten times or more. The rearrangement uses TRBV12-3 or TRBV12-4 and TRBJ2-7, with D uncertain. The CDR3 has 14 amino acids. The V gene lost 3 bases and the J gene lost 3 bases, with 12 bases spanning the gap. The CDR3 loop reads CASSLNDDFYEQYF. The CDR3 nucleotides read TGTGCCAGCAGTTTGAACGATGATTTCTACGAGCAGTACTTC.

This clonotype was seen repeatedly, ten times or more. This chain connects TRBV28 to TRBJ2-7; D gene uncertain. Germline V CDR1 and CDR2: MDHEN, SYDVKM. CDR3 length: 13 amino acids. Deletions cut 6 bases from V and 0 bases from J, with 9 bases between. The CDR3 here is CASSRTLSYEQYF. CDR3 nucleotide sequence: TGTGCCAGCAGCCGGACGCTCTCCTACGAGCAGTACTTC. Looking up the rest from reference TRBV28 and TRBJ2-7 gives the full variable domain: DVKVTQSSRYLVKRTGEKVFLECVQDMDHENMFWYRQDPGLGLRLIYFSYDVKMKEKGDIPEGYSVSREKKERFSLILESASTNQTSMYLCASSRTLSYEQYFGPGTRLTVT.

The chain uses TRBV20-1 and TRBJ1-1; 8 positions agree with TRBD1. CDR1 DFQATT and CDR2 SNEGSKA come from the germline V gene (reference sequence). V shed 0 bases, J shed 2 bases, and the junction held 8 bases outside the gene matches. The CDR3 runs to 16 residues. CDR3 in amino acids: CSARDKLDRGNTEAFF. Written as DNA, the CDR3 is TGCAGTGCTAGAGATAAGTTAGACAGGGGAAACACTGAAGCTTTCTTT.

The rearrangement joins TRBV19 to TRBJ1-1; D remains unclear. The CDR3 is made up of 14 amino acids. Germline V gives CDR1 LNHDA, CDR2 SQIVND (reference sequence). The V end lost 2 bases, the J end lost 1 base, and 8 bases lay between the germline ends. CDR3: CASSIFDGNTEAFF. CDR3 DNA: TGTGCCAGTAGTATATTCGACGGGAACACTGAAGCTTTCTTT.

This clonotype showed up many times. The chain recombines TRBV28 with TRBJ1-5, with 8 bases that match TRBD1. V trimming: 5 bases; J trimming: 0 bases; junction bases outside the gene matches: 15. Germline CDR1 and CDR2: MDHEN and SYDVKM. CDR3 length equals 19 residues. The CDR3 protein is CASSIPGQDLVHSNQPQHF. CDR3 DNA: TGTGCCAGCAGTATACCGGGACAGGATTTGGTGCATAGCAATCAGCCCCAGCATTTT.

The table lists this clonotype with many counts. V and J are TRBV29-1 and TRBJ1-1; D is unresolved. The CDR3 consists of 11 residues. V lost 4 bases, J lost 5 bases, and 8 bases lay in between. CDR1 SQVTM and CDR2 ANQGSEA come from the germline V gene. This CDR3 reads CSVGGVTEAFF. Here the CDR3 DNA reads TGCAGCGTTGGTGGCGTAACTGAAGCTTTCTTT.

This chain connects TRBV7-9 to TRBJ2-2, with 13 bases aligning to TRBD2. The V gene's germline CDR1 is SEHNR and CDR2 FQNEAQ (reference sequence). This CDR3 is 21 amino acids long. The junction had 14 bases not matched to a gene; V was cut back by 0 bases and J by 4 bases. The CDR3 loop reads CASSLARTSGGPLVRTGELFF. The CDR3 DNA is TGTGCCAGCAGCTTAGCGAGGACTAGCGGGGGACCTCTGGTGCGCACCGGGGAGCTGTTTTTT.